The present TCR beta chain was sequenced within a study of regulatory T cells in long-lasting Graves disease. HTBI primers from iRepertoire and Arm-PCR of CDR3 regions yielded the TCR beta libraries. One entry per CDR3 protein results from TCRdb running MiXCR on the multiplex PCR reads. The table lists 350,000 to 450,000 distinct CDR3 sequences, around a fifth of them singletons. There are many counts of this clonotype. The CDR3 sequence is 13 residues long. The germline V and J ends were trimmed by 0 bases and 4 bases, with 6 bases remaining between them. Germline CDR1 KGHDR, CDR2 SFDVKD. Time point of the sample: persistent/refractory GD, antithyroid drugs over 5 years with positive TRAb. The TCR library was made from RNA extracted from PBMCs. Tubes containing EDTA received roughly 8.8 milliliters of drawn peripheral blood.

The genes are TRBV24-1 and TRBJ2-7, with D perhaps TRBD1 or TRBD2 (5 bases each). This material consisted of peripheral blood mononuclear cells (PBMCs), taken when the disease was refractory, from a patient treated with antithyroid drugs. This sequence was found in a female donor with Graves disease. CDR3 sequence: CATSDLEGYEQYF. CDR3 bases: TGTGCCACCAGTGATTTGGAGGGGTACGAGCAGTACTTC.